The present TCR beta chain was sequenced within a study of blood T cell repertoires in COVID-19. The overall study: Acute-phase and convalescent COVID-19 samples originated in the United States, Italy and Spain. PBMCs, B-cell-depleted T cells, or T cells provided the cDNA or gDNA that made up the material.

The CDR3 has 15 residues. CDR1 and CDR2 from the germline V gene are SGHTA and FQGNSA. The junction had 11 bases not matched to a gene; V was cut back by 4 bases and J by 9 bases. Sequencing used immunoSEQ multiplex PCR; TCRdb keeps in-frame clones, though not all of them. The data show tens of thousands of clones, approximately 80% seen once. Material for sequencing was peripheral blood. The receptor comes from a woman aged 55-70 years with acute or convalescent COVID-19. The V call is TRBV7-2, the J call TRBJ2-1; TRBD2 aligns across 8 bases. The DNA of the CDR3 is TGTGCCAGCAGCTCCACGCGGGGGGCAAAGGGTGAGCAGTTCTTC. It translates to CASSSTRGAKGEQFF.